Sequencing of this TCR beta chain was carried out in a study of T cells in Graves' hyperthyroidism and ophthalmopathy. In germline, CDR1 is KGHSH, CDR2 LQKENI. V was shortened by 3 bases and J by 3 bases, with 11 bases between the two germline ends. This CDR3 is built from 14 residues. RNA transcripts yielded amplified TCR beta CDR3 regions. HTBI primers were used for first-round RT-PCR of the TCR CDR3. TCRdb reprocessed the multiplex PCR reads with MiXCR, giving one entry per CDR3 protein. The sample includes some 570,000 distinct CDR3 sequences, about a sixth of them seen just once. This clonotype came up many times.

The sample taken for sequencing was blood. The clonotype originates from a woman in her late teens or twenties with Graves' ophthalmopathy. This rearrangement joins TRBV18 to TRBJ1-1; D is unclear. This CDR3 is CASSPSGPHTEAFF. In DNA form, the CDR3 reads TGTGCCAGCTCACCCTCCGGGCCACACACTGAAGCTTTCTTT.